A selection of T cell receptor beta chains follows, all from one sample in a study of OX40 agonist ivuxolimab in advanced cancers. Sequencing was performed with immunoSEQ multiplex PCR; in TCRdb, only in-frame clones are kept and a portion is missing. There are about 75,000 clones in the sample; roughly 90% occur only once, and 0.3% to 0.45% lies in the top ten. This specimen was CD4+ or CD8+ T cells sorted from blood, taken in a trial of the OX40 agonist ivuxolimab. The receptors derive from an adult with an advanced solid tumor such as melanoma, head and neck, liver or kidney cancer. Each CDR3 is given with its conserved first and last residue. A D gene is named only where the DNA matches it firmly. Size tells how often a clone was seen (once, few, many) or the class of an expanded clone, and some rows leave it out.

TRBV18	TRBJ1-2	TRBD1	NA	CASSLDRGYGYTF	TGTGCCAGCTCACTGGACAGGGGATATGGCTACACCTTC
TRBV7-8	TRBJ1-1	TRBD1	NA	CASSPQTGTGGTEAFF	TGTGCCAGCAGCCCCCAAACCGGGACAGGGGGCACTGAAGCTTTCTTT
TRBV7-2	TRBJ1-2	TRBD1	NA	CASSPPATGVNYGYTF	TGTGCCAGCAGCCCCCCGGCCACAGGGGTTAACTATGGCTACACCTTC
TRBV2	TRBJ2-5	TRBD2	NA	CASSELAEETQYF	TGTGCCAGCAGTGAACTAGCGGAAGAGACCCAGTACTTC
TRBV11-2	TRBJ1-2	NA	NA	CASRSNGSPYGYTF	TGTGCCAGCAGGTCGAACGGGAGCCCCTACGGCTACACCTTC
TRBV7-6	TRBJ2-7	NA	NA	CASSLGLNYEQYF	TGTGCCAGCAGCTTGGGACTGAACTACGAGCAGTACTTC
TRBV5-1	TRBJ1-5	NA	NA	CASRADPNQPQHF	TGCGCCAGCCGCGCTGACCCTAATCAGCCCCAGCATTTT
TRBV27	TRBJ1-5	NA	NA	CASSFGQSDQPQHF	TGTGCCAGCAGTTTTGGCCAATCCGATCAGCCCCAGCATTTT
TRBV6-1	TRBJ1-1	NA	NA	CASNGPGGTEAFF	TGTGCCAGCAATGGACCGGGTGGGACTGAAGCTTTCTTT
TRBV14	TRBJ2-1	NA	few	CASSPVGQATHNEQFF	TGTGCCAGCAGCCCGGTGGGACAAGCGACCCACAATGAGCAGTTCTTC
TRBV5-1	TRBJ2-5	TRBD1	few	CASSLEGDRVWQETQYF	TGCGCCAGCAGCTTGGAGGGGGACAGGGTTTGGCAAGAGACCCAGTACTTC
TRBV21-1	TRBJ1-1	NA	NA	CASSKNGFRGGPSTEAFF	TGTGCCAGCAGCAAAAATGGGTTCCGGGGTGGTCCGAGCACTGAAGCTTTCTTT
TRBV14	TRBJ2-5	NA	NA	CASSQQGRETQYF	TGTGCCAGCAGCCAACAGGGCCGGGAGACCCAGTACTTC
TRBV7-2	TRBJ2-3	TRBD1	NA	CASSSGGQGSYTQYF	TGTGCCAGCAGCTCCGGCGGACAGGGATCGTATACGCAGTATTTT
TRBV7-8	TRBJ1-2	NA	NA	CASSSRGDYTF	TGTGCCAGCAGCTCCCGTGGGGACTACACCTTC